This T cell receptor (beta chain) was identified in a study of read filtering for tumor transcriptome and immune sequencing. In germline, CDR1 is LNHNV, CDR2 YYDKDF (reference sequence). CDR3 length: 13 residues. Trimming cost V 5 bases and J 5 bases; bases outside gene matches: 3. The library was built from around 0.4 ug RNA with molecular barcoded adaptors for alpha/delta and beta/gamma chains. TCRdb ran MiXCR on the reads and lists one entry per CDR3 protein. The sample consists of more than 100,000 distinct CDR3 sequences, 10% to 15% of them appearing once. Sequenced input: a population of CD138-negative cells sorted from bone marrow. The chain uses TRBV15 and TRBJ2-5, with TRBD1 matching over 9 bases. This receptor was taken from a donor at least 40 years old with multiple myeloma. CDR3 nucleotide sequence: TGTGCCACCAGCGAGGACAGGGGCGAGACCCAGTACTTC. It translates to CATSEDRGETQYF. Looking up the rest from reference TRBV15 and TRBJ2-5 gives the full variable domain: DAMVIQNPRYQVTQFGKPVTLSCSQTLNHNVMYWYQQKSSQAPKLLFHYYDKDFNNEADTPDNFQSRRPNTSFCFLDIRSPGLGDTAMYLCATSEDRGETQYFGPGTRLLVL.